The following is a T cell receptor (beta chain) sequence with its context. The data stem from a study of PD-1 blockade in mismatch repair-deficient tumors. Generated by immunoSEQ multiplex PCR, the TCRdb table keeps only in-frame clones and is missing some. In the table there are tens of thousands of clones, 70% to 90% of which are singletons. CDR1 and CDR2 from the germline V gene are MNHEY and SMNVEV (reference sequence). V gave up 9 bases and J gave up 4 bases; unmatched junction bases: 11. The CDR3 runs to 14 residues. The receptor was isolated from an adult with mismatch repair-deficient cancer. This material consisted of peripheral blood, taken 52 weeks after starting pembrolizumab. This rearrangement joins TRBV27 to TRBJ2-7; 8 bases line up with TRBD2. DNA for the CDR3: TGTGCCAGTCGCCGCGGGAGGCCACCATACGAGCAGTACTTC. Translating gives CASRRGRPPYEQYF.